Sequencing of this T cell receptor (beta chain) was carried out in a study of human T cells and chemical hapten exposure. Study background: A roughly 2 cm by roughly 2 cm inner upper arm patch received 2% DPC for sensitization. Patients' scalps got diphenylcyclopropenone weekly throughout the roughly 25-week study.

From germline, CDR1 is SGHKS and CDR2 YYEKEE (reference sequence). The CDR3 length is 17 residues. Trimming removed 5 bases at V and 1 base at J, with 20 bases between. This clonotype was seen ten or more times. The time point is: patch test 1, 2 weeks after DPC sensitization. Treatment indicated: therapeutic diphenylcyclopropenone sensitization with weekly scalp DPC. Researchers sampled blood before each patch test went on. TCRdb re-called the RACE reads with MiXCR, one entry per CDR3 protein. The sample shows 350,000 or so distinct CDR3 sequences, approximately 6.9% of them seen only once. The gene calls are TRBV5-5 and TRBJ2-3; a possible D gene is TRBD2 (5 bases). This TCR derives from a woman between 18 and 29 years old with alopecia areata. Some clones in this sample may be carry-over from other donors' samples. The sample consisted of whole blood, taken in connection with sensitization to the hapten diphenylcyclopropenone (DPC). This CDR3 reads CASRFGIAYPGTDTQYF. The CDR3 DNA reads as TGTGCCAGCAGGTTCGGGATAGCCTACCCTGGCACAGATACGCAGTATTTT.